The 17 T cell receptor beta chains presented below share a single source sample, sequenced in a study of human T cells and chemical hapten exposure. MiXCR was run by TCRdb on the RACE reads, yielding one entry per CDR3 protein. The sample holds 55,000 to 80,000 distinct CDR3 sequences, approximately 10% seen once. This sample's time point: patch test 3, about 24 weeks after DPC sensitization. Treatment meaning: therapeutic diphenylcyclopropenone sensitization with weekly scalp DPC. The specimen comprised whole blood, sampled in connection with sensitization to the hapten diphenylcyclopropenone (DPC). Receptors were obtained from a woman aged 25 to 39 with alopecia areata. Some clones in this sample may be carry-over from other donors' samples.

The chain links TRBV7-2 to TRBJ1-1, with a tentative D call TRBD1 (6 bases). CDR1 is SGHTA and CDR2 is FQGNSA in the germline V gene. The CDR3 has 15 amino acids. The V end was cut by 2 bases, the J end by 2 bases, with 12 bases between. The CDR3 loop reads CASSLWAGVNTEAFF. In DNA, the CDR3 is TGTGCCAGCAGCTTATGGGCAGGGGTTAACACTGAAGCTTTCTTT.

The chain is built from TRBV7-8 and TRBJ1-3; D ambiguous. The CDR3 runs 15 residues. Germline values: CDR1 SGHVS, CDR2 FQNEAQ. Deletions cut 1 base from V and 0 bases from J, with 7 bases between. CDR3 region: CASSLGLSSGNTIYF. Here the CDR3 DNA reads TGTGCCAGCAGCTTAGGTCTCAGCTCTGGAAACACCATATATTTT.

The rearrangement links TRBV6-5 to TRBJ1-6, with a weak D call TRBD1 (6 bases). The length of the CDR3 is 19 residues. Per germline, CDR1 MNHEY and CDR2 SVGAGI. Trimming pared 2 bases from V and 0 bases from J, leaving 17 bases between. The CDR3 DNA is TGTGCCAGCAGTTACCAGGGAGGGGGAGGATTCTCCTATAATTCACCCCTCCACTTT. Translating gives CASSYQGGGGFSYNSPLHF.

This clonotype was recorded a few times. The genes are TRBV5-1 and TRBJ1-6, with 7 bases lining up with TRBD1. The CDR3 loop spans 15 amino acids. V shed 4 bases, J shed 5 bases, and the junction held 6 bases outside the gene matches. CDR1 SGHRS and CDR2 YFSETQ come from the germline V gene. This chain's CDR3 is CASSLYRGDNSPLHF. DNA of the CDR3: TGCGCCAGCAGCCTCTACAGGGGCGATAATTCACCCCTCCACTTT.

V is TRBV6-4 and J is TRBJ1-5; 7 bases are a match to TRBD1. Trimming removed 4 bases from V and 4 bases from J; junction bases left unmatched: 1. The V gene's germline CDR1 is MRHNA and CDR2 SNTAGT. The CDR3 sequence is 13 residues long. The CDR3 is CASSADRNQPQHF. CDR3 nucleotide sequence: TGTGCCAGCAGTGCGGACAGGAATCAGCCCCAGCATTTT.

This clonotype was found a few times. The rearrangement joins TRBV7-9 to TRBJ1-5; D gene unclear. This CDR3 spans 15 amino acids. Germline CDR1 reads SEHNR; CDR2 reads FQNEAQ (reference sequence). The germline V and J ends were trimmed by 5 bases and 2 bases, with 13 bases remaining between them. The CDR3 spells CASSPTSAGNQPQHF. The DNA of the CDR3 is TGTGCCAGCAGCCCGACGTCCGCGGGCAATCAGCCCCAGCATTTT.

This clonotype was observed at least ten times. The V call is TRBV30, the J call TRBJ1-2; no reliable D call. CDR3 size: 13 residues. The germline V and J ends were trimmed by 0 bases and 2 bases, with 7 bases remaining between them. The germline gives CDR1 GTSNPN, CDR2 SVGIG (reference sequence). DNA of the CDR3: TGTGCCTGGAGTGTGAGGGAGAACTATGGCTACACCTTC. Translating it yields CAWSVRENYGYTF.

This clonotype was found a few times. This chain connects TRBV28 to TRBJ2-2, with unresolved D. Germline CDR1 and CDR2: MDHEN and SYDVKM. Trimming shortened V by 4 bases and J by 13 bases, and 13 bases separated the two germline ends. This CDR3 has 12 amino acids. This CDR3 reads CASSSDSFMLFF. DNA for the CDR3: TGTGCCAGCAGTTCTGACTCCTTTATGCTGTTTTTT.

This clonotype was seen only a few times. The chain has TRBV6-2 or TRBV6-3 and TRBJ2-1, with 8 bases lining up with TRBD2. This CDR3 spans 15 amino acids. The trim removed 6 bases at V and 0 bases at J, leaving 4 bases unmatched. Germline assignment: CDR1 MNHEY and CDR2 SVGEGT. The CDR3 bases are TGTGCCAGCAGCGAGCGGGAGACCTCCTACAATGAGCAGTTCTTC. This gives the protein CASSERETSYNEQFF.

The CDR3 loop reads CAISGRTGARSYEQYF. The CDR3 coding sequence is TGTGCCATCAGTGGACGAACAGGAGCCCGCTCCTACGAGCAGTACTTC. The chain combines TRBV10-3 with TRBJ2-7; possible D gene TRBD1, 5 bases. Trimming cost V 4 bases and J 0 bases, with 16 bases left between them. The CDR3 runs to 16 residues. Germline CDR1 is ENHRY and CDR2 is SYGVKD.

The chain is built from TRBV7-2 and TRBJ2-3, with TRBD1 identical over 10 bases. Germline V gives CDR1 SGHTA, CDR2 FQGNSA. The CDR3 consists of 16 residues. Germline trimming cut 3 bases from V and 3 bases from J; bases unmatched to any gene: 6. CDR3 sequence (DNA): TGTGCCAGCAGCTTCGGACAGGGGGTCGGGACAGATACGCAGTATTTT. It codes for CASSFGQGVGTDTQYF.

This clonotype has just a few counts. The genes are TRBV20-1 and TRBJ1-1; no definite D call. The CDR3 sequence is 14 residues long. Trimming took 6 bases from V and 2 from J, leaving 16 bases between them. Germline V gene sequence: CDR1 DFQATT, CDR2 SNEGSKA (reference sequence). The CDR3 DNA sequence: TGCAGTGCGAGACGCAGCTCGGGCAACACTGAAGCTTTCTTT. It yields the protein CSARRSSGNTEAFF.

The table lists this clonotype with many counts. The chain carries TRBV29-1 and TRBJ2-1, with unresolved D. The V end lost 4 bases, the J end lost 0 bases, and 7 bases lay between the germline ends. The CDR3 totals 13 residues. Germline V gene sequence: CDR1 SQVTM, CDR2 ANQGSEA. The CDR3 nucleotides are TGCAGCGTTGCGAGCGACTCCTACAATGAGCAGTTCTTC. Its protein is CSVASDSYNEQFF.

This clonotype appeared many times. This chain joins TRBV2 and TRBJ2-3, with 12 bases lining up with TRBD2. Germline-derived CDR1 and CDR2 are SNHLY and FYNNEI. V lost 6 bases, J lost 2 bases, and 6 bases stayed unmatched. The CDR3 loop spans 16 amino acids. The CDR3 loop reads CASSAGLAGLTDTQYF. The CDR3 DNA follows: TGTGCCAGCAGCGCGGGACTAGCGGGCCTCACAGATACGCAGTATTTT.

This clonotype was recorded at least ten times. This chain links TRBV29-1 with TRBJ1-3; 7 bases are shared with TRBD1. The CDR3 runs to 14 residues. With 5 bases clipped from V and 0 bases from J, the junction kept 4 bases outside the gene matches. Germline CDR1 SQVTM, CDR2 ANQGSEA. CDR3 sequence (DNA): TGCAGCGTTAGGGGACAGAACTCTGGAAACACCATATATTTT. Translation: CSVRGQNSGNTIYF. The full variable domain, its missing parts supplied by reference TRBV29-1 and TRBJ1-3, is SAVISQKPSRDICQRGTSLTIQCQVDSQVTMMFWYRQQPGQSLTLIATANQGSEATYESGFVIDKFPISRPNLTFSTLTVSNMSPEDSSIYLCSVRGQNSGNTIYFGEGSWLTVV.

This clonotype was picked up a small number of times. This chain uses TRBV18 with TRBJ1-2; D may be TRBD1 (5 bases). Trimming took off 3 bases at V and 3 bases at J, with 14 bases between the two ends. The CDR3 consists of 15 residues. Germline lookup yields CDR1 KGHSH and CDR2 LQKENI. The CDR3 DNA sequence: TGTGCCAGCTCACCGGTCGGGGCGTTAGACTATGGCTACACCTTC. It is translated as CASSPVGALDYGYTF.

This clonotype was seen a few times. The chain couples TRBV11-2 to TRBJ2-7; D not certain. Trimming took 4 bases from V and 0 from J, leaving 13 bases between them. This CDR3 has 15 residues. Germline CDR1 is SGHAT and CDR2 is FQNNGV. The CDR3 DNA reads TGTGCCAGCAGCTCAAACCTGGGCAGCTCCTACGAGCAGTACTTC. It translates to CASSSNLGSSYEQYF.